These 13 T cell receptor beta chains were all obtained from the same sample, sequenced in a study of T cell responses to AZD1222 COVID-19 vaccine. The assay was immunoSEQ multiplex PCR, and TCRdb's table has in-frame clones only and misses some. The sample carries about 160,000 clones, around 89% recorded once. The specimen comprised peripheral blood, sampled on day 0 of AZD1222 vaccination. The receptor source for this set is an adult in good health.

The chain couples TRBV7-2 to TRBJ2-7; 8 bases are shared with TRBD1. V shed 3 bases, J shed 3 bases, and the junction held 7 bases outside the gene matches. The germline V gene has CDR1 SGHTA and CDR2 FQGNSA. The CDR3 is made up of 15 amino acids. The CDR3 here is CASSFKTGGDYEQYF. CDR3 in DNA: TGTGCCAGCAGCTTTAAAACAGGGGGAGACTACGAGCAGTACTTC.

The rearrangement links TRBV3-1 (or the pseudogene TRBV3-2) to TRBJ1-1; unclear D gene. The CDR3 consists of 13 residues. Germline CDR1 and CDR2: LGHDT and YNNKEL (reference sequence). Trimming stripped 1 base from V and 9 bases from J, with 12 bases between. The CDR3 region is CASSQAVGLQAFF. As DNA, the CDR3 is TGTGCCAGCAGCCAAGCGGTAGGGTTGCAAGCTTTCTTT.

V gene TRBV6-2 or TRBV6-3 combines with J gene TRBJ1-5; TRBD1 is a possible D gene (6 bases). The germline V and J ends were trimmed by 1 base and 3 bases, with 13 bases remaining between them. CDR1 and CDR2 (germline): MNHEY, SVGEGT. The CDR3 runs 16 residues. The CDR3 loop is CASSYFGTPYNQPQHF. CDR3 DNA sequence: TGTGCCAGCAGTTACTTCGGGACACCATACAATCAGCCCCAGCATTTT.

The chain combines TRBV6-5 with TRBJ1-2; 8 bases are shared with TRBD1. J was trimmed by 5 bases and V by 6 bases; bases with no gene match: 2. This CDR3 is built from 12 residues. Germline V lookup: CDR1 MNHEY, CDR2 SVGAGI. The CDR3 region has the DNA TGTGCCAGCAGCGGACAGGGATATGGCTACACCTTC. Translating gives CASSGQGYGYTF.

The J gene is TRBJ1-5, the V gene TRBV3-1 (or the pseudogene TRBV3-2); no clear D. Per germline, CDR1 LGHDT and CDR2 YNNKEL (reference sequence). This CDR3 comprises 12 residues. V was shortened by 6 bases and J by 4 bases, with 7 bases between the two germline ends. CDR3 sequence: CASSDGNQPQHF. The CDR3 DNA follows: TGTGCCAGCAGTGACGGGAATCAGCCCCAGCATTTT.

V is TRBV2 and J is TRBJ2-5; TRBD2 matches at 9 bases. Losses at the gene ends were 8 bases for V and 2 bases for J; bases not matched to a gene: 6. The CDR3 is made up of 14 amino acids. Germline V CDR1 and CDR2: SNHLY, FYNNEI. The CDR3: CASPTLAGQETQYF. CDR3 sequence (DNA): TGTGCCAGCCCGACCCTAGCGGGGCAAGAGACCCAGTACTTC.

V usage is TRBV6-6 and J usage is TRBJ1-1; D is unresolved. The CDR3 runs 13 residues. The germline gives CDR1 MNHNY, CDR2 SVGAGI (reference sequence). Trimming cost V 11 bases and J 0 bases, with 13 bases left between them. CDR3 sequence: CAVQDPMNTEAFF. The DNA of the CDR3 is TGTGCCGTCCAGGACCCTATGAACACTGAAGCTTTCTTT.

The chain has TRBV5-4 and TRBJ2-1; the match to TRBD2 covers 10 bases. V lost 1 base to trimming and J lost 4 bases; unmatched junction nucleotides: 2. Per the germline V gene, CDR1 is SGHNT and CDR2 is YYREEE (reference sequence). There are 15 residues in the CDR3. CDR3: CASSLFSGGYNEQFF. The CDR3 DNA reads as TGTGCCAGCAGCTTGTTTAGCGGGGGGTACAATGAGCAGTTCTTC.

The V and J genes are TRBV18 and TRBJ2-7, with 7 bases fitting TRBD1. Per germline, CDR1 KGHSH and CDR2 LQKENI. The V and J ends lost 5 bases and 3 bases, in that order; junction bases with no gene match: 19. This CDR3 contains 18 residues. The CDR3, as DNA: TGTGCCAGCTCAACACAAAGAGAGACAGGGAGTGACGGCTACGAGCAGTACTTC. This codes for CASSTQRETGSDGYEQYF.

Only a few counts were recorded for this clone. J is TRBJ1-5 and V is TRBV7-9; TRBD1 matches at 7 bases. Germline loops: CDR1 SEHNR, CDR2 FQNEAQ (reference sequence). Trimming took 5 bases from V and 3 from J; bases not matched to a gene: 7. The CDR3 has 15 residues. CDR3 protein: CASSPGGADNQPQHF. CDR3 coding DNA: TGTGCCAGCAGCCCAGGGGGGGCAGACAATCAGCCCCAGCATTTT.

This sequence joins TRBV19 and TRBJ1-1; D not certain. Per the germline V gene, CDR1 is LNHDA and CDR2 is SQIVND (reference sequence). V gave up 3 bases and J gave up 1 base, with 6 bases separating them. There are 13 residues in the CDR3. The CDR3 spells CASSIPGNTEAFF. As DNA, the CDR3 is TGTGCCAGTAGTATCCCCGGGAACACTGAAGCTTTCTTT.

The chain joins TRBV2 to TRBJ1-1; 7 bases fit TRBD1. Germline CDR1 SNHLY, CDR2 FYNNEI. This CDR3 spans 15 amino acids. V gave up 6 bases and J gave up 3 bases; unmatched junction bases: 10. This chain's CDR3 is CASRRRGQGDTEAFF. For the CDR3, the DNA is TGTGCCAGCAGACGAAGGGGGCAGGGGGACACTGAAGCTTTCTTT. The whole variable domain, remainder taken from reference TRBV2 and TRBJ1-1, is EPEVTQTPSHQVTQMGQEVILRCVPISNHLYFYWYRQILGQKVEFLVSFYNNEISEKSEIFDDQFSVERPDGSNFTLKIRSTKLEDSAMYFCASRRRGQGDTEAFFGQGTRLTVV.

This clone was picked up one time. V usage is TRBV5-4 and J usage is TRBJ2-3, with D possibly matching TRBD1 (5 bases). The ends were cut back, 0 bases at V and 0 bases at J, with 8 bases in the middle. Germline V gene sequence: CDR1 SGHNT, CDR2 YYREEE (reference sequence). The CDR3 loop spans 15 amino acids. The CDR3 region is CASSLGGRSTDTQYF. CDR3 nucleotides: TGTGCCAGCAGCTTGGGGGGCAGAAGCACAGATACGCAGTATTTT.